This TCR beta chain was obtained from a study of identical twins. Study-level points and caveats: Memory repertoires lacked the insertion deficit that abundant cord blood beta clonotypes showed. Researchers reported excess low generation probability among twin-shared out-of-frame alpha sequences. Analyses based on zero insertions could be partly confounded by invariant MAIT and iNKT cells.

This clonotype was seen more than once but under ten times. Its antigen is currently unknown. TCRdb reprocessed the 5' RACE reads with MiXCR, giving one entry per CDR3 protein. The table shows roughly 1,500,000 distinct CDR3 sequences, with under 35% occurring only once. The receptor was isolated from a newborn girl in good health. Sequences were obtained from cord blood.

CDR3 sequence reads: CASSLWLAPSSYNEQFF. The CDR3 DNA sequence: TGTGCCAGCAGTTTATGGCTAGCGCCGAGCTCCTACAATGAGCAGTTCTTC. The chain joins TRBV27 to TRBJ2-1; a weak D match, TRBD2 (6 bases). Germline V CDR1 and CDR2: MNHEY, SMNVEV (reference sequence). V shed 1 base and J shed 0 bases, with 13 bases lying between them. The CDR3 totals 17 residues.